These 8 T cell receptor beta chains came from one sample sequenced in a study of T cell responses to AZD1222 COVID-19 vaccine. Repertoires were generated with immunoSEQ multiplex PCR, while TCRdb's copy carries only in-frame clones and drops some. This table has roughly 130,000 clones, about 90% appearing once. This material consisted of peripheral blood, taken on day 0 of AZD1222 vaccination. These receptors were taken from an adult in good health.

The V and J genes are TRBV5-1 and TRBJ1-3, with TRBD1 as a possible D gene (5 bases). Trimming pared 4 bases from V and 4 bases from J, leaving 12 bases between. Germline CDR1 reads SGHRS; CDR2 reads YFSETQ. This CDR3 is built from 14 residues. This chain's CDR3 is CASSQTSGGNTIYF. CDR3 nucleotide sequence: TGCGCCAGCAGCCAGACTTCAGGGGGAAACACCATATATTTT.

The chain uses TRBV2 and TRBJ1-2; maybe TRBD1 (6 bases). This CDR3 region has 15 residues. The V end lost 2 bases, the J end lost 3 bases, and 13 bases lay between the germline ends. Germline V CDR1 and CDR2: SNHLY, FYNNEI. In DNA form, the CDR3 reads TGTGCCAGCAGTGAATTAAGGGACACATACTATGGCTACACCTTC. Its translation is CASSELRDTYYGYTF.

V and J are TRBV5-6 and TRBJ1-3; possibly TRBD1 for D (5 bases). CDR1 is SGHDT, CDR2 YYEEEE, per germline. This CDR3 has 17 residues. Deletions cut 1 base from V and 0 bases from J, with 14 bases between. The CDR3: CASSLIGTASSGNTIYF. In nucleotides, the CDR3 is TGTGCCAGCAGCTTGATCGGGACGGCGAGCTCTGGAAACACCATATATTTT.

The genes are TRBV29-1 and TRBJ1-2; D is uncertain. CDR1 is SQVTM and CDR2 is ANQGSEA in the germline V gene. The CDR3 runs 15 residues. Trimming took off 0 bases at V and 8 bases at J, with 19 bases between the two ends. The CDR3 spells CSVEDPNDGYLGYTF. As DNA, the CDR3 is TGCAGCGTTGAAGATCCTAACGACGGCTATTTGGGCTACACCTTC.

V is TRBV10-3 and J is TRBJ1-1, with 9 bases identical to TRBD1. The V segment lost 10 bases and the J segment 1 base; nucleotides outside the gene matches: 7. The CDR3 extends over 14 amino acids. Germline lookup yields CDR1 ENHRY and CDR2 SYGVKD. CDR3 sequence: CASGADRGNTEAFF. CDR3 DNA: TGTGCCAGCGGGGCGGACAGGGGGAACACTGAAGCTTTCTTT.

Here the CDR3 DNA reads TGCGCCAGCAGCCCGGACAGGCCCGGGGGTACGCAGTATTTT. As protein: CASSPDRPGGTQYF. This chain joins TRBV5-1 and TRBJ2-3; TRBD1 might be the D (7 bases). The germline CDR1 and CDR2 sequences are SGHRS and YFSETQ. The CDR3 has 14 residues. V was cut by 4 bases and J by 8 bases, with 17 bases left in between. Combining the CDR3 with reference TRBV5-1 and TRBJ2-3 gives the whole variable domain KAGVTQTPRYLIKTRGQQVTLSCSPISGHRSVSWYQQTPGQGLQFLFEYFSETQRNKGNFPGRFSGRQFSNSRSEMNVSTLELGDSALYLCASSPDRPGGTQYFGPGTRLTVL.

The chain is built from TRBV7-9 and TRBJ1-3, with D possibly TRBD1 on 5 matching bases. V was trimmed by 5 bases and J by 2 bases, leaving 13 bases between them. Germline CDR1 SEHNR, CDR2 FQNEAQ (reference sequence). The CDR3 sequence is 15 residues long. The CDR3 coding sequence is TGTGCCAGCAGCCAGTGGGCGGGGGCTGGAAACACCATATATTTT. This encodes CASSQWAGAGNTIYF.

This chain links TRBV20-1 with TRBJ2-1; a possible D gene is TRBD2 (5 bases). The CDR3 length is 11 residues. Trimming removed 5 bases at V and 12 bases at J, with 14 bases between. CDR1 and CDR2 (germline): DFQATT, SNEGSKA (reference sequence). The CDR3 DNA is TGCAGTGCTCCCTGGACTTTTTGGCAGTTCTTC. Protein: CSAPWTFWQFF.